Shown below are 27 T cell receptor beta chains from a single sample sequenced in a study of OX40 agonist ivuxolimab in advanced cancers. Generated by immunoSEQ multiplex PCR, the TCRdb table keeps only in-frame clones and is missing some. The sample shows approximately 76,000 clones, approximately 85% of them seen only once. Sequencing was performed on CD4+ or CD8+ T cells sorted from blood, taken in a trial of the OX40 agonist ivuxolimab. These receptors all stem from an adult with an advanced solid tumor such as melanoma, head and neck, liver or kidney cancer.

Note on this clone: This specimen includes other DNA sequences encoding the same CDR3. The chain has TRBV30 and TRBJ1-1, with 8 nucleotides matching TRBD1. Germline loops: CDR1 GTSNPN, CDR2 SVGIG (reference sequence). The V gene end was trimmed by 5 bases and the J gene end by 4 bases; junction bases not matched to a gene: 12. The CDR3 consists of 15 residues. In nucleotides, the CDR3 is TGTGCCTGGGTCGAGCCTACAGGGGGGAGCACTGAAGCTTTCTTT. It codes for CAWVEPTGGSTEAFF.

This clone was observed once. This chain joins TRBV18 and TRBJ1-2, with D perhaps TRBD1 (5 bases). Germline V gives CDR1 KGHSH, CDR2 LQKENI. This CDR3 is built from 16 residues. V was shortened by 3 bases and J by 4 bases, with 18 bases between the two germline ends. In DNA, the CDR3 is TGTGCCAGCTCACCCATCCAGACAGTGACTGGCTATGGCTACACCTTC. This gives the protein CASSPIQTVTGYGYTF.

This chain uses TRBV2 with TRBJ1-2; D gene unclear. Trimming removed 0 bases from V and 2 bases from J, with 10 bases in between. Germline V lookup: CDR1 SNHLY, CDR2 FYNNEI. This CDR3 region has 15 residues. The CDR3 DNA is TGTGCCAGCAGTGAAGCGCTTGTAGGGAACTATGGCTACACCTTC. The encoded protein is CASSEALVGNYGYTF.

This chain joins TRBV7-9 and TRBJ2-5; D unclear. Germline lookup yields CDR1 SEHNR and CDR2 FQNEAQ (reference sequence). V lost 1 base and J lost 5, with 5 bases in between. The CDR3 covers 12 residues. Here the CDR3 DNA reads TGTGCCAGCAGCTTAGTTGTTGAGACCCAGTACTTC. Protein product: CASSLVVETQYF.

The V gene is TRBV5-1, the J gene TRBJ1-1; 9 nucleotides match TRBD1. This CDR3 is built from 15 residues. Per the germline V gene, CDR1 is SGHRS and CDR2 is YFSETQ. V lost 4 bases to trimming and J lost 8 bases; unmatched junction nucleotides: 12. The CDR3 nucleotides are TGCGCCAGCAGCCCTGGGACAGGGCGGATCCTCGAAGCTTTCTTT. Its translation: CASSPGTGRILEAFF.

The chain carries TRBV7-2 and TRBJ1-1; 9 nucleotides agree with TRBD1. Losses at the gene ends were 4 bases for V and 4 bases for J; bases not matched to a gene: 7. The CDR3 contains 15 residues. Germline CDR1 and CDR2: SGHTA and FQGNSA. CDR3 amino acids: CASSWGQGGSTEAFF. DNA for the CDR3: TGTGCCAGCAGCTGGGGACAGGGCGGGAGCACTGAAGCTTTCTTT.

This clone was seen more than once but under ten times. V is TRBV6-5 and J is TRBJ2-3; weak D call: TRBD1 (6 bases). Trimming pared 8 bases from V and 0 bases from J, leaving 6 bases between. Germline values: CDR1 MNHEY, CDR2 SVGAGI. The CDR3 has 12 residues. The CDR3 region is CASGQSTDTQYF. The CDR3, as DNA: TGTGCCAGCGGACAGAGCACAGATACGCAGTATTTT.

The chain couples TRBV4-2 to TRBJ2-7, with D possibly matching TRBD2 (5 bases). V lost 1 base and J lost 0, with 13 bases in between. There are 16 residues in the CDR3. Per the germline V gene, CDR1 is LGHNA and CDR2 is YNFKEQ. The CDR3 region has the DNA TGTGCCAGCAGCCAAGGGTGGCGGGCCGGCTCCTACGAGCAGTACTTC. It encodes CASSQGWRAGSYEQYF.

This chain joins TRBV23-1 and TRBJ2-5, with D possibly being TRBD1 (6 bases). TRBV23-1 is an ORF, with its function uncertain. The CDR3 totals 15 residues. V was cut by 2 bases and J by 2 bases, with 12 bases left in between. CDR3: CASSQPGTRQETQYF. The CDR3 region has the DNA TGCGCCAGCAGTCAACCCGGGACACGGCAAGAGACCCAGTACTTC.

V usage is TRBV7-6 and J usage is TRBJ1-2; D possibly corresponds to TRBD1 (5 bases). CDR1 and CDR2 from the germline V gene are SGHVS and FNYEAQ. V was pared by 5 bases and J by 7 bases, with 17 bases between. This CDR3 contains 14 residues. CDR3 residues: CASSPQGGFRGYTF. CDR3 bases: TGTGCCAGCAGCCCGCAGGGAGGGTTTCGTGGCTACACCTTC.

J is TRBJ2-1 and V is TRBV4-3; D ambiguous. The CDR3 has 16 residues. Trimming took off 1 base at V and 3 bases at J, with 13 bases between the two ends. The V gene's germline CDR1 is LGHNA and CDR2 YSLEER. The CDR3 DNA reads as TGCGCCAGCAGCCAAGGGTGGCTGGCGGACTACAATGAGCAGTTCTTC. Its protein product is CASSQGWLADYNEQFF.

This clone was observed a single time. This chain uses TRBV16 with TRBJ1-4, with 7 bases aligning to TRBD1. Germline trimming cut 4 bases from V and 4 bases from J; bases unmatched to any gene: 6. The CDR3 extends over 15 amino acids. CDR1 KGHSY and CDR2 FQNENV come from the germline V gene. The CDR3 sequence is CASSPQQGSNEKLFF. The DNA for the CDR3 is TGTGCCAGCAGCCCTCAACAGGGGAGTAATGAAAAACTGTTTTTT.

This clone was counted a single time. This chain connects TRBV7-2 to TRBJ2-7; 14 bases are a match to TRBD2. V shed 5 bases and J 11 bases; nucleotides not matched to a gene: 5. CDR3 size: 13 residues. CDR1 is SGHTA and CDR2 is FQGNSA in the germline V gene. The CDR3 loop is CASSTGTSGGKYF. The CDR3 nucleotides read TGTGCCAGCAGCACCGGGACTAGCGGGGGAAAGTACTTC.

The V call is TRBV5-1, the J call TRBJ2-5; TRBD2 aligns across 11 bases. The CDR3 is 16 residues long. CDR1 SGHRS and CDR2 YFSETQ come from the germline V gene. V was pared by 3 bases and J by 5 bases, with 9 bases of the junction left unmatched. CDR3 bases: TGCGCCAGCAGCTCAAGTTTAGCGGGGGGGCAGGAGACCCAGTACTTC. Translation: CASSSSLAGGQETQYF.

The chain couples TRBV28 to TRBJ1-2; 8 nucleotides line up with TRBD1. The trim removed 3 bases at V and 6 bases at J, leaving 9 bases unmatched. Germline CDR1 MDHEN, CDR2 SYDVKM. This CDR3 has 15 amino acids. The CDR3 loop is CASSLRGTGWDGYTF. CDR3 coding DNA: TGTGCCAGCAGTTTGCGAGGGACAGGATGGGATGGCTACACCTTC.

The chain couples TRBV19 to TRBJ1-2; D might be TRBD1 (6 bases). The CDR3 covers 15 residues. V shed 4 bases and J shed 4 bases, with 16 bases lying between them. The V gene's germline CDR1 is LNHDA and CDR2 SQIVND (reference sequence). CDR3 DNA: TGTGCCAGTAGTACAGGCAACAGGGAGGGCTATGGCTACACCTTC. Amino acid sequence: CASSTGNREGYGYTF.

The rearrangement uses TRBV9 and TRBJ1-1; D is ambiguous. Trimming shortened V by 6 bases and J by 4 bases, and 22 bases separated the two germline ends. This CDR3 contains 16 residues. Germline CDR1 is SGDLS and CDR2 is YYNGEE. CDR3 coding DNA: TGTGCCAGCACCCCCCCCCGGGGTCCCCATGGCACTGAAGCTTTCTTT. Protein: CASTPPRGPHGTEAFF.

This chain connects TRBV7-2 to TRBJ1-2; D ambiguous. CDR1 is SGHTA and CDR2 is FQGNSA in the germline V gene. Deletions cut 5 bases from V and 7 bases from J, with 20 bases between. CDR3 length: 15 amino acids. The DNA for the CDR3 is TGTGCCAGCAGCCCTGGGCCAGAGCGAGGCCCTGGCTACACCTTC. Amino acid sequence: CASSPGPERGPGYTF.

The chain combines TRBV28 with TRBJ2-4; 8 nucleotides agree with TRBD2. The germline V gene encodes CDR1 MDHEN and CDR2 SYDVKM. The junction had 8 bases not matched to a gene; V was cut back by 7 bases and J by 0 bases. The CDR3 extends over 16 amino acids. In DNA, the CDR3 is TGTGCCAGCATCAGCGGGGGCCGAATAGCCAAAAACATTCAGTACTTC. Protein sequence: CASISGGRIAKNIQYF.

V usage is TRBV7-3 and J usage is TRBJ2-1; 16 nucleotides agree with TRBD2. There are 14 residues in the CDR3. The V gene's germline CDR1 is SGHTA and CDR2 FQGTGA. J was trimmed by 7 bases and V by 11 bases; bases with no gene match: 5. CDR3 in DNA: TGTGCCTCCGGGACTAGCGGGGGGGCAAATGAGCAGTTCTTC. It yields the protein CASGTSGGANEQFF.

This clone has just a few counts. The chain uses TRBV7-2 and TRBJ1-5; 7 bases fit TRBD1. CDR3 length equals 16 residues. With 0 bases clipped from V and 7 bases from J, the junction kept 9 bases outside the gene matches. The V gene's germline CDR1 is SGHTA and CDR2 FQGNSA. Here the CDR3 reads CASSLAAQGPGQPQHF. CDR3 nucleotide sequence: TGTGCCAGCAGCTTAGCCGCACAGGGGCCGGGACAGCCCCAGCATTTT.

J is TRBJ1-3 and V is TRBV6-5; no definite D call. Germline CDR1 and CDR2: MNHEY and SVGAGI. CDR3 length equals 14 residues. The V gene lost 9 bases and the J gene lost 0 bases, with 12 bases spanning the gap. CDR3 coding DNA: TGTGCCAGTCACTCGGGCATCTCTGGAAACACCATATATTTT. It specifies CASHSGISGNTIYF.

The chain couples TRBV5-4 to TRBJ2-5; perhaps TRBD2 as D (7 bases). The CDR3 covers 13 residues. V shed 4 bases and J shed 5 bases, with 12 bases lying between them. Germline V lookup: CDR1 SGHNT, CDR2 YYREEE (reference sequence). CDR3 region: CASSTQGGETQYF. CDR3 sequence (DNA): TGTGCCAGCAGCACACAGGGAGGGGAGACCCAGTACTTC.

This clone showed up just once. Additional DNA sequences in this sample encode the identical CDR3. The chain employs TRBV2 and TRBJ1-4; D may be TRBD1 (5 bases). The CDR3 covers 14 residues. From germline, CDR1 is SNHLY and CDR2 FYNNEI. The V and J ends lost 5 bases and 4 bases respectively, with 11 bases between them. Here the CDR3 DNA reads TGTGCCAGCAGTAGGACGGACATTAATGAAAAACTGTTTTTT. The encoded protein is CASSRTDINEKLFF.

The chain joins TRBV2 to TRBJ1-2; D gene unclear. This CDR3 is built from 13 residues. Trimming removed 1 base from V and 8 bases from J, with 11 bases in between. Per the germline V gene, CDR1 is SNHLY and CDR2 is FYNNEI. CDR3: CASSEEGTAGYTF. The CDR3 nucleotides are TGTGCCAGCAGTGAAGAGGGTACAGCCGGCTACACCTTC.

CDR3 coding DNA: TGTGCCAGCCTACAGGGGGCTTCGTCAGATACGCAGTATTTT. Translating gives CASLQGASSDTQYF. This chain joins TRBV7-9 and TRBJ2-3, with TRBD1 matching over 9 bases. Germline CDR1 SEHNR, CDR2 FQNEAQ (reference sequence). J gave up 4 bases and V 8 bases, and 7 bases lay outside the gene matches. The CDR3 spans 14 residues.

The rearrangement uses TRBV7-9 and TRBJ2-1, with D possibly matching TRBD1 (6 bases). Trimming shortened V by 4 bases and J by 7 bases, and 29 bases separated the two germline ends. The CDR3 consists of 19 residues. CDR1 is SEHNR, CDR2 FQNEAQ, per germline (reference sequence). CDR3 bases: TGTGCCAGCAGCTCCTGGGGCGGTTCTAGTAGGTCAGGGGTTAATGAGCAGTTCTTC. Translating gives CASSSWGGSSRSGVNEQFF.